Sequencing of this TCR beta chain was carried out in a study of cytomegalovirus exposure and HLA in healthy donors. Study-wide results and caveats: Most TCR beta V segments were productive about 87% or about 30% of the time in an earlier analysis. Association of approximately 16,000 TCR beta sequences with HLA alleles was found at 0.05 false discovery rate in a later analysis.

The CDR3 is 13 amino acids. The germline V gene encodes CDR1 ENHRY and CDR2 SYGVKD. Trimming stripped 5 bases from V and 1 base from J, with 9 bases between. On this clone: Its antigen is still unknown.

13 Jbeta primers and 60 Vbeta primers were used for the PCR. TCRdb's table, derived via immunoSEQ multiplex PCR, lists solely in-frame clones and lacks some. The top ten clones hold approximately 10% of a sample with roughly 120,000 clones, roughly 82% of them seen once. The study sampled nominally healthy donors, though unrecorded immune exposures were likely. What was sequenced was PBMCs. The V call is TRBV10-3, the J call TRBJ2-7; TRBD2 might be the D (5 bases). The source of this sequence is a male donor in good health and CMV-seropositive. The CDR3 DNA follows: TGTGCCATCAGTACCGGGAATTCCTACGAGCAGTACTTC. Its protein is CAISTGNSYEQYF.